This T cell receptor (beta chain) was identified during a study of cytomegalovirus exposure and HLA in healthy donors (TCRdb year 2017). Regarding the research as a whole: In an earlier analysis of around 540 of the donors, 250 to 350 Gb of sequence data and approximately 120 million unique TCR beta sequences from about 190 million T cells were reported. An early release covering 550 to 700 HLA-typed donors comprised approximately 290 gigabases of sequencing data and around 86 million unique TCR sequences. The genetic ancestry cluster associated with self-reported Caucasian donors included around 76% of the 398 genotyped donors. The study was designed to test whether signatures of past pathogen exposure could be identified by cataloging public T cell receptors. Using immunosequencing, the study profiled T cell repertoires from fewer than 700 subjects and related those repertoires to cytomegalovirus serostatus. A separate validation cohort of about 110 different subjects was used in addition to the roughly 700-subject first cohort. To predict cytomegalovirus infection status, the study brought together high-throughput TCR immunosequencing, statistical association of individual TCRs with disease status, and machine learning. In a later analysis, previously published TCR beta repertoires from hundreds of donors were re-analyzed and high-resolution HLA genotyping was added so that TCR occurrence patterns could be studied. The later analysis used no new phenotypic data to find candidate immune exposures, relying instead on TCR beta sequences and their occurrence across donors. In an earlier analysis of several hundred of the donors, high-throughput TCR beta sequencing was used to judge whether each TCR beta V gene segment behaved as functional or pseudogenic. Alongside the repertoire data, information on donor age, sex, ethnicity and CMV serostatus was compiled. In a later genetic analysis, genome-wide SNP genotypes for about three fifths of the 666 donors were used, and that subset was treated as a discovery cohort. All discovery cohort repertoires had been generated using a single sequencing platform. HLA typing covered class I and class II loci at four-digit resolution. Typing coverage varied by locus: roughly 629-640 donors for A, B, C, DRB1 and DQB1; under 550 for DQA1; some 610 for DPA1; 450 to 480 for DPB1. Roughly five DR-DQ haplotypes were treated as single units for association and clustering because of strong linkage in the cohort. Across around 400 genotyped donors of the cohort, an average of 235,054 unique TCR beta nucleotide sequences per donor were sequenced, and 15% to 20% of those sequences were non-productive.

CDR1 is given as MNHNS and CDR2 as SASEGT, both from the germline V gene. Between the V and J ends, shortened by 2 bases and 0 bases respectively, the junction contains 9 bases. There are 15 amino acids in the CDR3, from cysteine to phenylalanine inclusive. Just CDR3 DNA is preserved here, 45 bases in frame from base 1. To note about this clone: Its antigen remains undetermined. Per-nucleotide qualities are absent, and no much larger clonotype sits a single base away.

Results and caveats for the whole study, not just this receptor: Some IMGT-functional V segments, including TRBV6-2 and TRBV6-3, could not be told apart with the 87-base-pair reads, so those segments were excluded. An earlier analysis of approximately 570 of the donors showed that most TCR beta V segments appeared in productive rearrangements either about 87% or about 30% of the time, which broadly matched IMGT annotations. Presence/absence analyses assumed roughly uniform sequencing depth across donors, an assumption that may not hold. Because HLA typing was unavailable for some donors at each locus, only the typed subset was used in association tests. In vitro tests confirmed that three of the cytomegalovirus-associated TCR beta chains recognize cytomegalovirus antigens. According to a later analysis, most CMV-associated TCR beta chains appeared to be HLA-restricted, and the HLA associations seemed to be driven largely by CMV exposure. An association between a missense DCLRE1C variant and V-gene and J-gene trimming of TCR beta chains was found in a later genetic analysis and replicated in an independent cohort. The only immune exposure information available for the cohort was CMV serostatus. Assigning TCR associations to individual alleles was difficult when HLA alleles, especially DR and DQ, strongly co-occurred. A total of about 180 TCR beta chains were listed by the study as associated with cytomegalovirus. Compared with the approximately 700-donor mean, donors in an Asian-associated ancestry cluster had fewer N-insertions in productive TCRs, according to a later genetic analysis. In a later analysis, 16,951 TCR beta sequences were associated with specific HLA alleles at a false discovery rate of 0.05. Correlated functional status among segregating V segments might be attributable to linkage disequilibrium, but an unknown experimental factor could not be ruled out. The classifier was reported to diagnose cytomegalovirus status with high specificity and sensitivity in both the original cohort and the validation cohort. This cohort had only TCR beta chains sequenced, and the lack of alpha or paired-chain data limited which features could be detected. According to the authors, the approach could potentially be generalized to other disease states and immunological phenotypes. Across donors, most TCR sequences were observed very rarely, whereas some public TCRs were present in many individuals. A later analysis found that TCR association rates varied across HLA loci, with DRB1 alleles showing the most associated TCRs and HLA-C alleles the fewest. The earlier analysis of about 600 of the donors excluded about 16 rarely observed V segments, including chromosome 9 orphons, because counts were too low. A later analysis reported that several top co-occurrence clusters appeared linked to parvovirus B19, influenza, CMV and Epstein-Barr virus. In a later analysis, HLA-associated TCR beta chains showed more clonal expansion and lower generation probabilities than non-associated chains that were equally common. A group of highly shared sequence variants was considered likely to be a technical artifact of the sequencing pipeline. A further reported finding was that TCR beta sequences accurately predicted the HLA-A and HLA-B alleles for most subjects in the first cohort.

Library construction relied on the immunoSEQ multiplex PCR assay. A mixture of 60 forward primers for TCR Vbeta segments and 13 reverse primers for TCR Jbeta segments was used in the multiplex PCR. The CDR3 region of rearranged TCR beta genes was amplified from genomic DNA with a multiplex PCR assay. On the Illumina HiSeq System, the amplified TCR beta libraries were sequenced as 87-base-pair reads. On the study's bioinformatics: In a later analysis, approximately 74 million unique TCR beta chains were counted across the 500 to 850 repertoires, and roughly 11 million of these chains were shared by at least two donors. Raw reads were error-corrected and collapsed into unique sequences with a nearest-neighbor algorithm that merged closely related sequences to remove PCR and sequencing errors. Alignment of CDR3 sequences to IMGT reference sequences was used to assign V, D and J gene segments. Each retained sequence needed at least a six-nucleotide match to both a V gene segment and a J gene segment. A rearrangement was called productive if the CDR3 had no stop codons and remained in frame with V and J, and every other rearrangement was called non-productive. CDR3 was defined by IMGT convention, running from the second conserved V-encoded cysteine to the conserved J-encoded phenylalanine. In an earlier analysis of just under 600 of the donors, sequences lacking an unambiguous match to a single V gene segment were excluded. In an earlier analysis of 450 to 750 of the donors, a V segment was called functional when productive rearrangements were above 56.7%, and segregating when the standard deviation between donors exceeded 5%. A statistical classification framework was built to diagnose cytomegalovirus status from the catalog of TCR beta chain sequences. V and J gene assignment, in a later analysis, came from comparing TCR nucleotide sequences with IMGT/GENE-DB human TR gene sequences. A later analysis assigned CDR3 sequences and most-parsimonious VDJ recombination scenarios with the TCRdist pipeline. In a later analysis, every TCR beta chain was defined by the combination of its CDR3 amino acid sequence and its V-gene family, and reads without a unique V-gene family were dropped. To address suspected cross-contamination and a sequencing artifact, a later analysis removed roughly 640 highly shared, low-generation-probability nucleotide sequences. In a later analysis, a clonal expansion index for each public chain was calculated from normalized within-repertoire ranks of inferred template counts. In a later analysis, generation probabilities were computed using a VDJ recombination model fitted to out-of-frame rearrangements, and the results were checked against IGoR. In a later analysis, TCR-TCR, TCR-HLA and TCR-CMV co-occurrence was scored with hypergeometric tests, and a repertoire-size bias correction was applied to TCR pairs. To estimate false discovery rates, a later analysis permuted the HLA or CMV assignments 20 times. In a later analysis, co-occurring TCRs were grouped using DBSCAN, and TCRdist sequence similarity was added for clustering within HLA-allele-positive subsets. Repertoires with fewer than 30,000 or more than 120,000 public chains, plus five repertoires with anomalous nucleotide sharing, were excluded from co-occurrence clustering. The table was pulled from immuneACCESS by TCRdb, which kept in-frame rearrangements only. Such tables lose some clones; where checked, under half of the loss comes from unresolved V genes, and the rest has no known cause. The D gene and trimming were derived from the DNA, and the V and J assignments and clone size from that table. The sample has approximately 160,000 clones on record, around 80% of them singletons. The ten largest clones take up around 4.8% of the sample.

In total, roughly 670 healthy bone marrow donors made up the cohort. Cohort members were all nominally healthy when sampled, although unrecorded immune exposures were likely present. The donor was CMV seronegative and belonged to the group of several hundred seronegative cohort members. A peripheral blood sample was collected from each donor, and TCR beta sequencing was performed on peripheral blood mononuclear cells. Genomic DNA extraction from the blood cell samples was performed with the Qiagen DNeasy Blood Extraction Kit. This clonotype was obtained from a man aged 18 to 35 in good health and CMV-seronegative. The chain joins TRBV6-1 to TRBJ2-3; there is no confident call for the D gene. The sample taken for sequencing was PBMCs. The CDR3 loop reads CASSETWPSTDTQYF. The DNA sequence is TGTGCCAGCAGTGAAACCTGGCCAAGCACAGATACGCAGTATTTT.